This is a list of T cell receptor beta chains from one sample in a study of cytomegalovirus exposure and HLA in healthy donors. Clones were read by immunoSEQ multiplex PCR, and TCRdb kept only the in-frame ones, dropping some. Of 150,000 or so clones in the sample, roughly 77% are singletons; the top ten hold roughly 8.2%. What was sequenced was PBMCs. The receptors derive from a woman between 35 and 50 years old in good health and CMV-seropositive. CDR3s include the opening cysteine and the closing phenylalanine or tryptophan. The D gene is left open where the match is weak. Size values are once, few and many counts, or a class for expanded clones, and some rows have none.

V gene,clone size,D gene,J gene,CDR3 protein,CDR3 DNA
TRBV5-6,.,.,TRBJ1-5,CASSSGYNQPQHF,TGTGCCAGCAGTTCAGGGTACAATCAGCCCCAGCATTTT
TRBV28,.,.,TRBJ2-7,CASSPNPGQKQYF,TGTGCCAGCAGTCCTAACCCAGGCCAGAAGCAGTACTTC
TRBV27,once,.,TRBJ2-5,CASSPRYSGGPSETQYF,TGTGCCAGCAGTCCCCGTTACTCAGGAGGGCCATCGGAGACCCAGTACTTC
TRBV19,.,TRBD2,TRBJ2-7,CASSEPGLVVGEQYF,TGTGCCAGTAGTGAACCGGGACTAGTGGTAGGGGAGCAGTACTTC
TRBV19,few,TRBD2,TRBJ2-1,CASSNPGTSGRATEQFF,TGTGCCAGTAGTAATCCGGGGACTAGCGGGAGGGCCACGGAGCAGTTCTTC
TRBV7-2,few,TRBD2,TRBJ2-7,CASSLAGGPYEQYF,TGTGCCAGCAGCTTAGCGGGAGGGCCCTACGAGCAGTACTTC
TRBV20-1,.,.,TRBJ2-7,CSARNGRIQYF,TGCAGTGCTAGGAACGGGAGAATACAGTACTTC
TRBV29-1,.,.,TRBJ2-7,CSVTTFLSYEQYF,TGCAGCGTTACTACTTTCCTCTCCTACGAGCAGTACTTC
TRBV9,.,.,TRBJ1-2,CASSSDPYGYTF,TGTGCCAGCAGCTCAGATCCCTATGGCTACACCTTC
TRBV10-3,.,.,TRBJ2-7,CAISSQSYEQYF,TGTGCCATCAGTTCACAATCCTACGAGCAGTACTTC
TRBV28,.,.,TRBJ2-7,CAVTGGDYEQYF,TGTGCCGTAACCGGGGGAGATTACGAGCAGTACTTC
TRBV28,.,.,TRBJ1-6,CASLREMNSPLHF,TGTGCCAGCCTCAGGGAAATGAATTCACCCCTCCACTTT
TRBV30,.,TRBD1,TRBJ2-7,CACHGQGLSYEQYF,TGTGCCTGTCACGGACAGGGACTCTCCTACGAGCAGTACTTC
TRBV15,.,.,TRBJ1-4,CATSRGGGGTTNEKLFF,TGTGCCACCAGCAGGGGGGGTGGCGGCACAACTAATGAAAAACTGTTTTTT
TRBV7-2,.,TRBD2,TRBJ2-1,CASSREPFRGDNEQFF,TGTGCCAGCAGCCGCGAACCCTTTCGGGGGGACAATGAGCAGTTCTTC
TRBV11-2,.,TRBD2,TRBJ2-7,CASSFSGTSGRREQYF,TGTGCCAGCAGCTTTTCCGGGACTAGCGGGAGAAGGGAGCAGTACTTC
TRBV5-1,.,.,TRBJ2-1,CASSTSTAPSSYNEQFF,TGCGCCAGCAGCACCTCGACAGCGCCCAGCTCCTACAATGAGCAGTTCTTC
TRBV28,few,.,TRBJ2-7,CASSYEVWKSGNEQYF,TGTGCCAGCAGTTATGAAGTATGGAAATCGGGGAACGAGCAGTACTTC
TRBV27,.,TRBD1,TRBJ2-3,CASSTGDSTDTQYF,TGTGCCAGCAGTACAGGGGACAGCACAGATACGCAGTATTTT
TRBV14,.,.,TRBJ2-1,CASSQVVDLYNEQFF,TGTGCCAGCAGCCAAGTTGTGGACTTATACAATGAGCAGTTCTTC
TRBV5-1,.,.,TRBJ2-3,CASSPEGRPTDTQYF,TGCGCCAGCAGCCCAGAAGGGAGGCCCACAGATACGCAGTATTTT
TRBV7-9,.,TRBD1,TRBJ1-1,CASSRTGTGAFF,TGTGCCAGCAGCCGGACAGGGACAGGAGCTTTCTTT
TRBV19,.,TRBD1,TRBJ1-1,CASSLLTGGEAFF,TGTGCCAGTAGTTTACTGACAGGGGGTGAAGCTTTCTTT
TRBV19,few,TRBD2,TRBJ2-3,CATGGSGRIGDTQYF,TGTGCCACCGGCGGGAGCGGGAGGATTGGGGATACGCAGTATTTT
TRBV11-2,.,TRBD1,TRBJ2-7,CASSLGVTGTYEQYF,TGTGCCAGCAGCTTAGGCGTGACAGGGACCTACGAGCAGTACTTC
TRBV5-1,.,TRBD2,TRBJ2-7,CASSPLAASSYEQYF,TGCGCCAGCAGCCCGCTAGCGGCCAGCTCCTACGAGCAGTACTTC
TRBV2,.,.,TRBJ2-1,CADSSYNEQFF,TGTGCCGACAGCTCCTACAATGAGCAGTTCTTC
TRBV28,.,.,TRBJ1-2,CASSGGSTAYGYTF,TGTGCCAGCAGTGGCGGATCTACTGCCTATGGCTACACCTTC
TRBV10-3,few,.,TRBJ2-2,CATSIGEDTGELFF,TGTGCCACCTCGATAGGGGAGGACACCGGGGAGCTGTTTTTT
TRBV19,.,TRBD2,TRBJ2-1,CASSKTSGPPRNEQFF,TGTGCCAGTAGTAAGACTAGCGGGCCCCCTCGCAATGAGCAGTTCTTC
TRBV6-1,.,TRBD2,TRBJ2-2,CATKLAGAYTGELFF,TGTGCCACCAAGCTAGCGGGAGCCTACACCGGGGAGCTGTTTTTT
TRBV9,once,TRBD1,TRBJ1-5,CASSPQGVGNQPQHF,TGTGCCAGCAGCCCCCAGGGGGTGGGCAATCAGCCCCAGCATTTT
TRBV7-9,.,.,TRBJ2-1,CASSFLRGARYNEQFF,TGTGCCAGCAGCTTTCTCCGGGGGGCGCGGTACAATGAGCAGTTCTTC
TRBV28,few,.,TRBJ1-4,CASKGAVNEKLFF,TGTGCCAGCAAAGGGGCAGTTAATGAAAAACTGTTTTTT
TRBV6-1,.,.,TRBJ1-1,CASSKTTGNTEAFF,TGTGCCAGCAGTAAAACTACAGGGAACACTGAAGCTTTCTTT
TRBV6-1,.,.,TRBJ2-7,CASMAIRGSYEQYF,TGTGCCAGCATGGCAATCAGGGGTTCTTACGAGCAGTACTTC
TRBV11-2,.,TRBD1,TRBJ2-2,CASSLATGILTGELFF,TGTGCCAGCAGCTTAGCGACAGGGATACTCACCGGGGAGCTGTTTTTT
TRBV7-2,.,.,TRBJ1-5,CASSLGVLRGQPQHF,TGTGCCAGCAGCTTAGGAGTTCTGCGCGGTCAGCCCCAGCATTTT
TRBV6-1,once,.,TRBJ1-1,CASSDRGWSTEAFF,TGTGCCAGCAGTGACAGGGGATGGAGCACTGAAGCTTTCTTT
TRBV28,once,.,TRBJ1-4,CASSFYGGLEKLFF,TGTGCCAGCAGTTTTTATGGGGGACTCGAAAAACTGTTTTTT
TRBV27,once,.,TRBJ2-1,CASSSTLLYEQFF,TGTGCCAGCAGTTCGACTCTTCTCTATGAGCAGTTCTTC
TRBV28,.,TRBD2,TRBJ2-2,CASTLEGLAGAGELFF,TGTGCCAGCACCCTGGAGGGACTAGCGGGAGCCGGGGAGCTGTTTTTT
TRBV28,.,.,TRBJ1-6,CASSLGGGGYNSPLHF,TGTGCCAGCAGTTTAGGGGGTGGAGGGTATAATTCACCCCTCCACTTT
TRBV4-2,few,TRBD1,TRBJ2-2,CASSQDRLSGQGRPGELFF,TGTGCCAGCAGCCAAGATCGGCTTTCGGGACAGGGACGACCCGGGGAGCTGTTTTTT
TRBV7-2,.,TRBD2,TRBJ2-7,CASSLEGTSGTHEQYF,TGTGCCAGCAGCTTAGAGGGGACTAGCGGGACCCACGAGCAGTACTTC
TRBV25-1,.,.,TRBJ1-1,CASSERTTGRANEAFF,TGTGCCAGCAGTGAAAGGACCACAGGGAGGGCCAATGAAGCTTTCTTT
TRBV20-1,.,.,TRBJ2-5,CSARGGLEQYF,TGCAGTGCTAGAGGAGGTCTGGAGCAGTACTTC
TRBV6-5,.,TRBD2,TRBJ2-7,CASSLAGAEQYF,TGTGCCAGCAGTTTAGCGGGAGCTGAGCAGTACTTC
TRBV19,.,.,TRBJ2-7,CASSQRGSHEQYF,TGTGCCAGTAGTCAGCGCGGAAGCCACGAGCAGTACTTC
TRBV7-2,.,.,TRBJ1-1,CASSPRGPMNTEAFF,TGTGCCAGCAGCCCCCGAGGCCCCATGAACACTGAAGCTTTCTTT
TRBV7-9,.,TRBD1,TRBJ2-4,CASSFGTGGKNIQYF,TGTGCCAGCAGCTTCGGGACAGGGGGCAAAAACATTCAGTACTTC
TRBV28,once,.,TRBJ2-4,CASSLTSTNIQYF,TGTGCCAGCAGTTTAACTAGTACAAACATTCAGTACTTC
TRBV28,few,.,TRBJ2-3,CASSRTGLNTQYF,TGTGCCAGCAGCCGAACCGGACTGAATACGCAGTATTTT
TRBV5-1,few,.,TRBJ2-7,CASSLNGFEQYF,TGCGCCAGCAGCTTGAACGGGTTCGAGCAGTACTTC
TRBV5-4,few,.,TRBJ1-3,CASSLGALRSGNTIYF,TGTGCCAGCAGCTTGGGAGCCCTACGCTCTGGAAACACCATATATTTT
TRBV7-2,.,TRBD1,TRBJ1-3,CASSANRGPGNTIYF,TGTGCCAGCAGCGCAAACAGGGGGCCGGGAAACACCATATATTTT